Each of the 5 T cell receptor beta chains below was sequenced from the same sample in a study of Ad26.COV2.S vaccination and SARS-CoV-2 variants (dated by TCRdb to the early 2020s). Library preparation employed the immunoSEQ multiplex PCR assay. TCRdb stores this immuneACCESS table with in-frame sequences only. Part of the clones is absent; in the studies checked, under half of the shortfall reflects unresolved V genes, and no reason is known for the rest. This sample gives fewer than 100,000 clones in total; under 90% of them show up just once. In total, the top ten clones hold approximately 16% of the sample. Taken with the paper, the label for time point translates to: individuals recovered from natural SARS-CoV-2 infection. This material consisted of peripheral blood, taken after recovery from COVID-19. These receptors were collected from a human donor who had recovered from COVID-19.

This clone was seen just once. The gene calls are TRBV10-3 and TRBJ2-3; D gene uncertain. The length of the CDR3 is 12 residues. V lost 8 bases and J 2 bases, leaving 8 bases between the germline ends. Germline loops: CDR1 ENHRY, CDR2 SYGVKD. For the CDR3, the DNA is TGTGCCATCGGCAGAAACACAGATACGCAGTATTTT. Its translation: CAIGRNTDTQYF.

This clone came up once. The V gene is TRBV7-9, the J gene TRBJ2-3, with TRBD2 identical over 14 bases. Unmatched junction bases numbered 7, after V lost 3 bases and J lost 2 bases. Germline V gives CDR1 SEHNR, CDR2 FQNEAQ (reference sequence). This CDR3 comprises 18 residues. CDR3 in DNA: TGTGCCAGCAGCTTGACTAGCGGGAGGGGGATTAACACAGATACGCAGTATTTT. Its protein is CASSLTSGRGINTDTQYF.

The genes are TRBV13 and TRBJ1-5; D gene ambiguous. V was shortened by 2 bases and J by 1 base, with 0 bases between the two germline ends. The CDR3 is made up of 12 amino acids. CDR1 and CDR2 (germline): PRHDT, FYEKMQ (reference sequence). The CDR3 DNA follows: TGTGCCAGCAGCTTAAGCAATCAGCCCCAGCATTTT. It translates to CASSLSNQPQHF.

V usage is TRBV11-2 and J usage is TRBJ1-2; D remains ambiguous. V lost 3 bases, J lost 2 bases, and 13 bases lay in between. CDR3 length: 15 residues. CDR1 and CDR2 from the germline V gene are SGHAT and FQNNGV. CDR3 nucleotides: TGTGCCAGCAGCTTTGACTCCCGGGTCAACTATGGCTACACCTTC. As protein: CASSFDSRVNYGYTF.

V usage is TRBV6-2 or TRBV6-3 and J usage is TRBJ2-5; no reliable D call. V was clipped by 2 bases and J by 1 base, with 8 bases between them. CDR3 length equals 14 residues. Germline-derived CDR1 and CDR2 are MNHEY and SVGEGT. CDR3 region: CASSYGQIQETQYF. The CDR3 DNA sequence: TGTGCCAGCAGTTACGGGCAGATCCAAGAGACCCAGTACTTC.